The 24 T cell receptor beta chains in this list originate from one sample, sequenced in a study of circulating CD8 cells and anti-PD-1 response in melanoma. Live CD3+CD8+TCRalphabeta+ cells were sorted into four subsets by PD-1 and/or TIGIT. Using around 14 ng of total RNA, TCR libraries were made with the QIAseq Immune Repertoire TCR panel. TCRdb fed the reads into MiXCR, producing one record per CDR3 protein. The profile shows 400 to 500 distinct CDR3 sequences, less than 10% of them singletons. Sequenced material: CD8+ T cells from PBMCs, taken at baseline or after one month of anti-PD-1 therapy (not recorded which). The receptors derive from a human donor with melanoma.

V gene TRBV9 combines with J gene TRBJ2-5; 7 bases fit TRBD1. V shed 6 bases and J 1 base; nucleotides not matched to a gene: 6. Germline V gene lookup returns CDR1 SGDLS and CDR2 YYNGEE. CDR3 length: 14 residues. The CDR3 here is CASNAGTAQETQYF. The CDR3 coding sequence is TGTGCCAGCAACGCCGGGACAGCCCAAGAGACCCAGTACTTC.

This clonotype ranks as large. The chain employs TRBV12-3 or TRBV12-4 and TRBJ2-5, with 8 positions matching TRBD2. J was trimmed by 2 bases and V by 4 bases; bases with no gene match: 9. This CDR3 is 16 amino acids long. The chain's CDR3 is CASSSPAQRGQETQYF. In DNA form, the CDR3 reads TGTGCCAGCAGTTCCCCAGCACAGCGGGGGCAAGAGACCCAGTACTTC.

About this clonotype: A much larger clone differs by one base, so this may be a read error. V is TRBV5-6 and J is TRBJ2-7, with 11 bases that match TRBD2. With V trimmed by 2 bases and J by 7 bases, 5 bases remained unmatched. CDR3 length equals 14 residues. The germline V gene encodes CDR1 SGHDT and CDR2 YYEEEE. CDR3 sequence: CASSFWGTSGEQYF. The CDR3 DNA is TGTGCCAGCAGCTTTTGGGGGACTAGCGGAGAGCAGTACTTC.

This clonotype is labeled as large. The V gene is TRBV6-1, the J gene TRBJ2-1; 7 nucleotides agree with TRBD1. This CDR3 contains 15 residues. CDR1 and CDR2 from the germline V gene are MNHNS and SASEGT. J was trimmed by 9 bases and V by 7 bases; bases with no gene match: 15. The DNA for the CDR3 is TGTGCCAGCATCATGAACGTTGACAGGGCTCGTGAGCAGTTCTTC. This gives the protein CASIMNVDRAREQFF.

In its sample, this clonotype ranks as large. This sequence joins TRBV7-9 and TRBJ2-7; 8 positions match TRBD1. V dropped 6 bases and J dropped 5; count of bases not matched to a gene: 15. The CDR3 consists of 16 residues. The germline V gene encodes CDR1 SEHNR and CDR2 FQNEAQ (reference sequence). This CDR3 is CASRRQGRNEAHEQYF. The CDR3, as DNA: TGTGCCAGCAGAAGACAGGGGCGAAATGAGGCTCACGAGCAGTACTTC.

Details on this clonotype: Its ends do not fully match the called genes, so a read error is possible. The chain is built from TRBV28 and TRBJ2-1; TRBD2 matches at 10 bases. Germline V CDR1 and CDR2: MDHEN, SYDVKM. This CDR3 spans 15 amino acids. For the CDR3, the DNA is TGTGCCAGCAGTTTACGTGGACTAGCGGACTATGAGCAGTCCTTC. Its translation is CASSLRGLADYEQSF.

This clonotype is labeled large. The chain combines TRBV6-5 with TRBJ1-4; D perhaps matches TRBD1 (5 bases). Germline values: CDR1 MNHEY, CDR2 SVGAGI. The CDR3 has 19 amino acids. Between the trimmed V and J ends, which lost 0 bases and 6 bases, there was a span of 23 bases. The DNA of the CDR3 is TGTGCCAGCAGTTACTCGGTCCGGGACGCAAGATCGCAGGATGAAAAACTGTTTTTT. Its protein product is CASSYSVRDARSQDEKLFF.

About this clonotype itself: This is likely an artifact of a read error, given a far larger clone one base away. The V gene is TRBV7-3, the J gene TRBJ2-3; D is unclear. The V gene's germline CDR1 is SGHTA and CDR2 FQGTGA. There are 13 residues in the CDR3. The CDR3 bases are TGTGCCGGCAGCTTAGCCCTTCCAGATACGCAGTATTTT. Protein product: CAGSLALPDTQYF.

By share, this clonotype ranks as large (0.1 to 1%). The chain has TRBV27 and TRBJ2-5; D tentatively reads TRBD1 or TRBD2 (5 bases each). Trimming shortened V by 4 bases and J by 5 bases, and 17 bases separated the two germline ends. Germline CDR1 reads MNHEY; CDR2 reads SMNVEV (reference sequence). The CDR3 has 15 amino acids. DNA for the CDR3: TGTGCCAGCAGTTCAACCGGGACCTACGGCGAGACCCAGTACTTC. It encodes CASSSTGTYGETQYF.

The genes are TRBV5-1 and TRBJ2-7; D unresolved. The length of the CDR3 is 14 residues. Germline lookup yields CDR1 SGHRS and CDR2 YFSETQ. Trimming left V 0 bases short and J 9 bases short, with 16 bases between. The CDR3 DNA reads as TGCGCCAGCAGCTTGGGTAGTTACTCCCACGGGCAGTACTTC. This codes for CASSLGSYSHGQYF.

This clonotype is medium-sized by share. The rearrangement uses TRBV28 and TRBJ2-5, with 9 bases aligning to TRBD2. The CDR3 totals 18 residues. The germline V gene has CDR1 MDHEN and CDR2 SYDVKM. V lost 2 bases to trimming and J lost 1 base; unmatched junction nucleotides: 11. This CDR3 is CASSLTSGRTAFQETQYF. Written as DNA, the CDR3 is TGTGCCAGCAGTTTAACTAGCGGGCGGACCGCTTTCCAAGAGACCCAGTACTTC.

This clonotype is categorized as medium-sized (0.01 to 0.1%). The chain combines TRBV29-1 with TRBJ1-1; 9 bases match TRBD1. Germline CDR1 and CDR2: SQVTM and ANQGSEA. CDR3 length: 17 amino acids. CDR3 coding DNA: TGCACGGTATCGGGGGACAGGGCGCAATTAGTTGGGACTGAAGCTTTCTTT. Translating gives CTVSGDRAQLVGTEAFF.

Judged by abundance, this clonotype is large. This rearrangement joins TRBV11-2 to TRBJ2-5; D is ambiguous. Trimming removed 5 bases from V and 4 bases from J, with 8 bases in between. Germline V gene sequence: CDR1 SGHAT, CDR2 FQNNGV. The CDR3 length is 12 residues. The DNA for the CDR3 is TGTGCCAGCAGCCATCTTACAGAGACCCAGTACTTC. Protein product: CASSHLTETQYF.

This clonotype was detected a few times. This chain joins TRBV7-6 and TRBJ2-5; D unclear. With 5 bases removed from V and 7 bases from J, the gap between germline ends came to 11 bases. CDR3 length: 12 residues. Germline CDR1 is SGHVS and CDR2 is FNYEAQ. Written as DNA, the CDR3 is TGTGCCAGCAGCCTCCCCCCCGGGACCCAGTACTTC. It codes for CASSLPPGTQYF.

This clonotype counts as large. The rearrangement joins TRBV7-2 to TRBJ2-1, with TRBD1 identical over 8 bases. This CDR3 contains 13 residues. The junction had 4 bases not matched to a gene; V was cut back by 6 bases and J by 6 bases. Germline V gene lookup returns CDR1 SGHTA and CDR2 FQGNSA. The CDR3 DNA reads TGTGCCAGCAGTCGGGACAGGTCCAATGAGCAGTTCTTC. This translates into CASSRDRSNEQFF.

Within the sample, this clonotype is medium-sized. The chain recombines TRBV28 with TRBJ1-4; D is ambiguous. The CDR3 covers 13 residues. V dropped 1 base and J dropped 5 bases, with 5 bases sitting between them. The germline CDR1 and CDR2 sequences are MDHEN and SYDVKM. The CDR3 here is CASSLYRNEKLFF. CDR3 coding DNA: TGTGCCAGCAGTTTATACAGAAATGAAAAACTGTTTTTT.

Within the sample, this clonotype is medium-sized (0.01 to 0.1%). The CDR3 spells CASSLGSRGEQYF. CDR3 coding DNA: TGTGCCAGCAGCTTGGGTTCGAGGGGGGAGCAGTACTTC. The chain joins TRBV5-6 to TRBJ2-7; TRBD1 is a possible D gene (6 bases). Trimming removed 0 bases from V and 7 bases from J, with 11 bases in between. The germline CDR1 and CDR2 sequences are SGHDT and YYEEEE. The CDR3 is 13 residues long.

Relative to its sample, this clonotype is medium-sized. The rearrangement uses TRBV2 and TRBJ2-7; D may be TRBD1 (6 bases). Germline lookup yields CDR1 SNHLY and CDR2 FYNNEI. The CDR3 extends over 13 amino acids. With 8 bases removed from V and 5 bases from J, the gap between germline ends came to 16 bases. CDR3 loop: CASATSGAHEQYF. The CDR3, as DNA: TGTGCCAGCGCAACCTCAGGGGCCCACGAGCAGTACTTC.

Judged by abundance, this clonotype is large. This chain uses TRBV5-4 with TRBJ2-7, with D perhaps matching TRBD1 or TRBD2 (5 bases each). This CDR3 contains 15 residues. Trimming stripped 7 bases from V and 2 bases from J, with 19 bases between. Germline V lookup: CDR1 SGHNT, CDR2 YYREEE (reference sequence). CDR3 in DNA: TGTGCCAGCTCAAGGCTGGGGGACCCACCCTACGAGCAGTACTTC. Translation gives CASSRLGDPPYEQYF.

By sample share, this clonotype is medium-sized. The J gene is TRBJ2-6, the V gene TRBV7-9, with a tentative D call TRBD2 (5 bases). CDR3 length: 15 amino acids. Trimming shortened V by 4 bases and J by 2 bases, and 9 bases separated the two germline ends. Germline CDR1 reads SEHNR; CDR2 reads FQNEAQ (reference sequence). This CDR3 reads CASSSRVPGANVLTF. CDR3 sequence (DNA): TGTGCCAGCAGCTCGAGGGTACCTGGGGCCAACGTCCTGACTTTC. Combining the CDR3 with reference TRBV7-9 and TRBJ2-6 gives the whole variable domain DTGVSQNPRHKITKRGQNVTFRCDPISEHNRLYWYRQTLGQGPEFLTYFQNEAQLEKSRLLSDRFSAERPKGSFSTLEIQRTEQGDSAMYLCASSSRVPGANVLTFGAGSRLTVL.

Judged by abundance, this clonotype is medium-sized. V and J are TRBV20-1 and TRBJ2-5; D may correspond to TRBD1 or TRBD2 (5 bases each). The CDR3 sequence is 15 residues long. Trimming took 3 bases from V and 2 from J, leaving 16 bases between them. Germline V gene data show CDR1 as DFQATT and CDR2 as SNEGSKA (reference sequence). CDR3 nucleotides: TGCAGTGCTAGGGGGGTGTGGGGTGAACAAGAGACCCAGTACTTC. Protein sequence: CSARGVWGEQETQYF.

In this sample, this clonotype is large. The chain has TRBV10-2 and TRBJ2-3, with 9 bases aligning to TRBD2. The CDR3 runs to 16 residues. With V trimmed by 7 bases and J by 0 bases, 8 bases remained unmatched. Germline V gene data show CDR1 as WSHSY and CDR2 as SAAADI. As DNA, the CDR3 is TGCGCCAGCACCGCTATAGCGGGAGCTAGCACAGATACGCAGTATTTT. Residues: CASTAIAGASTDTQYF.

A remark on this clonotype: The missing conserved phenylalanine or tryptophan at the end of this CDR3 makes a read error likely. Written as DNA, the CDR3 is TGCGCCAGCAGCCCAACGGACAGGGGACAGAACACTGAAGCTTTCCTT. As protein: CASSPTDRGQNTEAFL. The chain employs TRBV4-1 and TRBJ1-1; 9 bases fit TRBD1. The germline CDR1 and CDR2 sequences are MGHRA and YSYEKL. The CDR3 runs 16 residues. The V segment lost 4 bases and the J segment 1 base; nucleotides outside the gene matches: 7.

This clonotype rates as medium-sized. The gene calls are TRBV4-2 and TRBJ2-1; D is unresolved. The CDR3 is made up of 11 amino acids. V lost 3 bases, J lost 7 bases, and 4 bases lay in between. Germline values: CDR1 LGHNA, CDR2 YNFKEQ. CDR3 DNA sequence: TGTGCCAGCAGCCACGGAAATGAGCAGTTCTTC. Its translation is CASSHGNEQFF.